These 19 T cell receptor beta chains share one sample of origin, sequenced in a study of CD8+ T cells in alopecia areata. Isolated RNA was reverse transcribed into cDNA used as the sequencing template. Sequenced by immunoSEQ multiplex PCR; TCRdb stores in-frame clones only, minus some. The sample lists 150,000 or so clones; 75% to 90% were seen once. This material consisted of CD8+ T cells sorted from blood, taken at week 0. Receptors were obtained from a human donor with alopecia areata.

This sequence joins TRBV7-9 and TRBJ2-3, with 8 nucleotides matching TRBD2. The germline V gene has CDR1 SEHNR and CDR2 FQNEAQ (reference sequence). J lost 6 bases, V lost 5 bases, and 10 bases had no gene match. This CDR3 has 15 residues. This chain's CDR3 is CASSPPAGGGDTQYF. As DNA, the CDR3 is TGTGCCAGCAGCCCACCGGCGGGAGGTGGGGATACGCAGTATTTT. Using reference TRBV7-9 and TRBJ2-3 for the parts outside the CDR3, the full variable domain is DTGVSQNPRHKITKRGQNVTFRCDPISEHNRLYWYRQTLGQGPEFLTYFQNEAQLEKSRLLSDRFSAERPKGSFSTLEIQRTEQGDSAMYLCASSPPAGGGDTQYFGPGTRLTVL.

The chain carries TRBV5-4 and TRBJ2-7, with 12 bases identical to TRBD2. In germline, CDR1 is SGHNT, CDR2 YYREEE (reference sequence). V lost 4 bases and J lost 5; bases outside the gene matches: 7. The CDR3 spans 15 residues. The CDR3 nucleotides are TGTGCCAGCAGCGCGACTAGCGGGAGTGCCCACGAGCAGTACTTC. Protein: CASSATSGSAHEQYF.

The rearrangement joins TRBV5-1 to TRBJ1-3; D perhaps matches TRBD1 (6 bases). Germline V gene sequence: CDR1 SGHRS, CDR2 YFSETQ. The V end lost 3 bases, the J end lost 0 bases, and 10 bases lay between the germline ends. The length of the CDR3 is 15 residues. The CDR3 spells CASSSGQHSGNTIYF. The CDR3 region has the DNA TGCGCCAGCAGCTCTGGACAGCACTCTGGAAACACCATATATTTT.

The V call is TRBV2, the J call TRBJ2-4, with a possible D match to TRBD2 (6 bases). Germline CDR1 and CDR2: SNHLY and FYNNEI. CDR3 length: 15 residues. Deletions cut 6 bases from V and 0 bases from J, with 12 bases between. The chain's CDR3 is CASRWGVLAKNIQYF. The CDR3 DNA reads TGTGCCAGCAGGTGGGGGGTACTAGCCAAAAACATTCAGTACTTC. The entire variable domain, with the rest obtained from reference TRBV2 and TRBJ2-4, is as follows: EPEVTQTPSHQVTQMGQEVILRCVPISNHLYFYWYRQILGQKVEFLVSFYNNEISEKSEIFDDQFSVERPDGSNFTLKIRSTKLEDSAMYFCASRWGVLAKNIQYFGAGTRLSVL.

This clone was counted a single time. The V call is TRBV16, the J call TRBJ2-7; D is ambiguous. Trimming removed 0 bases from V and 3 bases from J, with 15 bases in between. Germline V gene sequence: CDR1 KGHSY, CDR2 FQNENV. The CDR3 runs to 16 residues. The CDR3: CASSQSFGLNHYEQYF. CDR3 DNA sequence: TGTGCCAGCAGCCAATCTTTCGGGCTGAACCACTACGAGCAGTACTTC.

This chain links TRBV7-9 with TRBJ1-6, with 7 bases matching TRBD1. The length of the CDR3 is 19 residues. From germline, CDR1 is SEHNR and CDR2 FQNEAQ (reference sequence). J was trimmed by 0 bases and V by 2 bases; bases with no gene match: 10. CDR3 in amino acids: CASSLRVGQESSYNSPLHF. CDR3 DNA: TGTGCCAGCAGCTTAAGAGTAGGACAGGAGAGCTCCTATAATTCACCCCTCCACTTT.

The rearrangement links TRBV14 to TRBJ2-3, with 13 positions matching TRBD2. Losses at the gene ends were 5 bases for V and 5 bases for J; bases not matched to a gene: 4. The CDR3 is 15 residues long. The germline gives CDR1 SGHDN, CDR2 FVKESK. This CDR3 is CASSWTSGRGDTQYF. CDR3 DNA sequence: TGTGCCAGCAGCTGGACTAGCGGGAGAGGAGATACGCAGTATTTT.

The CDR3 is CASSHLRTSSYNEQFF. The CDR3 bases are TGTGCCAGCAGCCATCTTCGGACAAGTTCCTACAATGAGCAGTTCTTC. V gene TRBV14 combines with J gene TRBJ2-1; a possible D gene is TRBD1 (5 bases). Germline assignment: CDR1 SGHDN and CDR2 FVKESK. V lost 3 bases to trimming and J lost 1 base, with 13 bases between them. The CDR3 has 16 amino acids.

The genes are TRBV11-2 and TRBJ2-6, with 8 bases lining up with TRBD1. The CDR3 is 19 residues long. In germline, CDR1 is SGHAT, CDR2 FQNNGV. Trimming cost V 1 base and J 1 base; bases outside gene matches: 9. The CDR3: CASSLGVGRGPSGANVLTF. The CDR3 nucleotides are TGTGCCAGCAGCTTAGGGGTGGGCAGGGGGCCTTCTGGGGCCAACGTCCTGACTTTC.

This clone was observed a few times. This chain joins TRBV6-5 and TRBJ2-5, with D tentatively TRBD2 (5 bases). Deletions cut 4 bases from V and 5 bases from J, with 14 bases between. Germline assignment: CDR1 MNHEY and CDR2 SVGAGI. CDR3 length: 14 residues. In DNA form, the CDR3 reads TGTGCCAGCAGTTCCCGGGGTAGAGAGGAGACCCAGTACTTC. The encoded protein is CASSSRGREETQYF.

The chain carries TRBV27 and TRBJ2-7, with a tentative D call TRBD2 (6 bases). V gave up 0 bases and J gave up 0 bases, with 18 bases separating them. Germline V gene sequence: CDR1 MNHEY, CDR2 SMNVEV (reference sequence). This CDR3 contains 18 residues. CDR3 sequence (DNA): TGTGCCAGCAGTTTATCGACCCCATGGAGGGATAGCTCCTACGAGCAGTACTTC. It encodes CASSLSTPWRDSSYEQYF.

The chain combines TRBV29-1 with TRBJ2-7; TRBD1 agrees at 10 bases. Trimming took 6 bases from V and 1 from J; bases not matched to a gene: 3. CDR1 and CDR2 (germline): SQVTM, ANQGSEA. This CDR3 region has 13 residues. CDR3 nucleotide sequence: TGCAGCGTAGGGACAGGGGCGTCCTACGAGCAGTACTTC. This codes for CSVGTGASYEQYF.

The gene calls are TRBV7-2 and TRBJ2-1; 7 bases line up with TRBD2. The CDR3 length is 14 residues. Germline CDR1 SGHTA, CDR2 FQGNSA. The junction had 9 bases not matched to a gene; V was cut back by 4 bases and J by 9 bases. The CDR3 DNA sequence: TGTGCCAGCAGCTCCCCTGAGTTAGCGGGTGAGCAGTTCTTC. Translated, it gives CASSSPELAGEQFF.

The CDR3 nucleotides read TGCGCCAGCAGCTTGGCCGGACTCCTAGCGAGCCAAGAGACCCAGTACTTC. It yields the protein CASSLAGLLASQETQYF. The chain links TRBV5-1 to TRBJ2-5; a weak D match, TRBD2 (6 bases). This CDR3 is 17 amino acids long. Germline CDR1 reads SGHRS; CDR2 reads YFSETQ. The V and J ends lost 0 bases and 1 base respectively, with 16 bases between them. Using reference TRBV5-1 and TRBJ2-5 for the parts outside the CDR3, the full variable domain is KAGVTQTPRYLIKTRGQQVTLSCSPISGHRSVSWYQQTPGQGLQFLFEYFSETQRNKGNFPGRFSGRQFSNSRSEMNVSTLELGDSALYLCASSLAGLLASQETQYFGPGTRLLVL.

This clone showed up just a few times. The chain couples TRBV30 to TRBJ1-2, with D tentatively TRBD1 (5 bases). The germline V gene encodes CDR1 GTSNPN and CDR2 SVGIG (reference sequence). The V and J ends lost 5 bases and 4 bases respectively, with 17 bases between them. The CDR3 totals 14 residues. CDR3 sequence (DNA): TGTGCCTGGGACCCAGGGTCCGGGGTCTATGGCTACACCTTC. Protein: CAWDPGSGVYGYTF.

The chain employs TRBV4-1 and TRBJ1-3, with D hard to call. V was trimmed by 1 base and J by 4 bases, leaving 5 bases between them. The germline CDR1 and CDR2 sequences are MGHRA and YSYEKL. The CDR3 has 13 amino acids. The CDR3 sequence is CASSQGQGNTIYF. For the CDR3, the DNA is TGCGCCAGCAGCCAAGGACAAGGAAACACCATATATTTT.

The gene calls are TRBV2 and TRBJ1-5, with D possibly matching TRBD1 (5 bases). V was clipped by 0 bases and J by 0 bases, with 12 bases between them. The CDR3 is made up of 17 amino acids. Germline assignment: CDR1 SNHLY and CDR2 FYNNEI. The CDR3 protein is CASSEAGRAYSNQPQHF. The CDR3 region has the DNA TGTGCCAGCAGTGAAGCTGGCAGGGCTTATAGCAATCAGCCCCAGCATTTT.

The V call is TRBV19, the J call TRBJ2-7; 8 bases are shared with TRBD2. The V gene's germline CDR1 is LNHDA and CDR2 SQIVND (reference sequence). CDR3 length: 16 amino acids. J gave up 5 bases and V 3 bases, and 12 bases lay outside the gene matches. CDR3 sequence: CASSMVRTSLLHEQYF. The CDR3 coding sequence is TGTGCCAGTAGTATGGTCCGGACTAGCCTTCTCCACGAGCAGTACTTC.

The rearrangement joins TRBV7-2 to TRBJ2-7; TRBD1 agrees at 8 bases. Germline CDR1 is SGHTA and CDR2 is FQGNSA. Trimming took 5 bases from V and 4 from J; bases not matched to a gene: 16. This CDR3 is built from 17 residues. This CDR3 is CASSENTLRGPEYEQYF. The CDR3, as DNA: TGTGCCAGCAGCGAAAACACCCTCAGGGGGCCCGAATACGAGCAGTACTTC.